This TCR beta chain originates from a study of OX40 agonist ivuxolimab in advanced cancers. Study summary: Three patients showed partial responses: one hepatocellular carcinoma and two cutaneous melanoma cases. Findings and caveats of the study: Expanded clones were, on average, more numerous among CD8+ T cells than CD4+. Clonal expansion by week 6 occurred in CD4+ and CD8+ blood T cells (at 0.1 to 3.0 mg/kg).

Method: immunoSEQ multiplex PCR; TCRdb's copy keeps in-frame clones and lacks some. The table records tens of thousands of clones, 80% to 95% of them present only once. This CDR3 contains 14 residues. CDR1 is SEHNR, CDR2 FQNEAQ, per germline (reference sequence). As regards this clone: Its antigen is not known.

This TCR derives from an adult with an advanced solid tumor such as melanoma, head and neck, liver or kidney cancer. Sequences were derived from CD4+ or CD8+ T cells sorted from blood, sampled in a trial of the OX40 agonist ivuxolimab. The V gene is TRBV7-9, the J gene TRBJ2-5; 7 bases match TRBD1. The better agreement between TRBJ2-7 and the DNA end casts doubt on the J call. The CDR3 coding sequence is TGTGCCAGCAGCTTAGGGGGACAGAGCTACGAGCAGTACTTC. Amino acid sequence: CASSLGGQSYEQYF.